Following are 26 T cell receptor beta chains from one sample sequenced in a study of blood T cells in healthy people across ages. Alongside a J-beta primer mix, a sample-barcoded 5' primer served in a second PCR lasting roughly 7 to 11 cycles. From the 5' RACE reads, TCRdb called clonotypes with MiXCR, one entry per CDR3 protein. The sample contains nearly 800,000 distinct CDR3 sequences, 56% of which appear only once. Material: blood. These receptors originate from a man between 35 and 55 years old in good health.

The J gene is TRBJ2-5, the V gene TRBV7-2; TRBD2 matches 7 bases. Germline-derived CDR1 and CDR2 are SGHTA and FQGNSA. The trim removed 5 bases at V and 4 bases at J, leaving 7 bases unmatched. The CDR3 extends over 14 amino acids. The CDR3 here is CASSNTTGGETQYF. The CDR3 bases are TGTGCCAGCAGCAACACCACGGGAGGAGAGACCCAGTACTTC.

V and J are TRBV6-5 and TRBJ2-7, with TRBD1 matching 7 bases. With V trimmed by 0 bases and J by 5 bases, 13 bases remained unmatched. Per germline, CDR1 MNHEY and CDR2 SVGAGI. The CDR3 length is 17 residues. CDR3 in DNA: TGTGCCAGCAGTTACTCTTTCTTCGACAGGGTCGTCCACGAGCAGTACTTC. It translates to CASSYSFFDRVVHEQYF.

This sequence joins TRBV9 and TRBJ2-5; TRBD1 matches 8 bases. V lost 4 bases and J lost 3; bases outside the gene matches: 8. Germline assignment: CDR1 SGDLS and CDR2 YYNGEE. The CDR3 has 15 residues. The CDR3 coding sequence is TGTGCCAGCAGCCCCCGGACAGGGCTGGAAGAGACCCAGTACTTC. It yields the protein CASSPRTGLEETQYF.

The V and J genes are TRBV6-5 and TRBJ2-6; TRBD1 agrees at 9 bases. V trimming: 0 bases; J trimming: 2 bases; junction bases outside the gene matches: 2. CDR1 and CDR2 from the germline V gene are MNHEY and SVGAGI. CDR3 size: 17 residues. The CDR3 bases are TGTGCCAGCAGTTACTCACAGGGGGCGGCTGGGGCCAACGTCCTGACTTTC. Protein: CASSYSQGAAGANVLTF.

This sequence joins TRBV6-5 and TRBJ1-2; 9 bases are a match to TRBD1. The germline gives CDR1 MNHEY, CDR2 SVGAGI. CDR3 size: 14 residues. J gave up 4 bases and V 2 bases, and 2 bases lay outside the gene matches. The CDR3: CASSYRTGVYGYTF. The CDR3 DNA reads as TGTGCCAGCAGTTACAGGACAGGGGTCTATGGCTACACCTTC.

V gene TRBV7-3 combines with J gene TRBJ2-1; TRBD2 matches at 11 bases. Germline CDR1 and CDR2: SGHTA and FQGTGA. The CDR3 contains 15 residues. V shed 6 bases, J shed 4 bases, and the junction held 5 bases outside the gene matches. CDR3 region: CASRTTSGGYNEQFF. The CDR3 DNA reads TGTGCCAGCAGGACCACTAGCGGGGGTTACAATGAGCAGTTCTTC.

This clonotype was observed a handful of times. The CDR3 DNA is TGTGCCAGCAGTTACGGAGGAGGGCTCTCCTCCTACGAGCAGTACTTC. Amino acid sequence: CASSYGGGLSSYEQYF. V and J are TRBV6-2 or TRBV6-3 and TRBJ2-7; perhaps TRBD2 as D (6 bases). The CDR3 spans 16 residues. Trimming stripped 2 bases from V and 0 bases from J, with 14 bases between. Looked up from germline, CDR1 is MNHEY and CDR2 is SVGEGT.

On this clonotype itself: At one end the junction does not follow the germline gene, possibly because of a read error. CDR3 region: CASSVSPGRVEQYF. DNA of the CDR3: TGCGCCAGCAGCGTAAGTCCAGGACGGGTCGAGCAGTACTTC. This chain uses TRBV9 with TRBJ2-4; the D is unclear. Matching the DNA end better, TRBJ2-7 makes the J call doubtful. The CDR3 runs to 14 residues. Germline CDR1 is SGDLS and CDR2 is YYNGEE.

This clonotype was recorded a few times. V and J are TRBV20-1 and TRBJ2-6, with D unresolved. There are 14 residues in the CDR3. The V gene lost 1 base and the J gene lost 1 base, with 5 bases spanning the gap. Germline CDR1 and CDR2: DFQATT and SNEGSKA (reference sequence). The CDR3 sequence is CSARVQSGANVLTF. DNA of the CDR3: TGCAGTGCTAGAGTGCAGTCTGGGGCCAACGTCCTGACTTTC.

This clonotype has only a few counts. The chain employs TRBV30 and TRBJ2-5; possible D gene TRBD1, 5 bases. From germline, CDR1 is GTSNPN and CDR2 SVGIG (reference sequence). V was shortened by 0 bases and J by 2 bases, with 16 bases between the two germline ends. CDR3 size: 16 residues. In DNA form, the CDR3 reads TGTGCCTGGAGTGTTCAAGTAGGGCAGGGACAAGAGACCCAGTACTTC. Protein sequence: CAWSVQVGQGQETQYF.

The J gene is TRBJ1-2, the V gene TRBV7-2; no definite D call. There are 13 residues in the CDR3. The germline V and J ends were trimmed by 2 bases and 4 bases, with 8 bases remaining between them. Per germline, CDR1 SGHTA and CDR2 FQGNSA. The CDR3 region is CASSLSPGYGYTF. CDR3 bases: TGTGCCAGCAGCTTATCCCCAGGCTATGGCTACACCTTC.

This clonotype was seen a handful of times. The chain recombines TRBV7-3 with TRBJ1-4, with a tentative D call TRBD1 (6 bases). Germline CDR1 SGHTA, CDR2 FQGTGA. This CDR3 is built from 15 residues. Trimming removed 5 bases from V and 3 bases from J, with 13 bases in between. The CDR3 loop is CASSPEGGANEKLFF. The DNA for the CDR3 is TGTGCCAGCAGCCCGGAGGGGGGGGCTAATGAAAAACTGTTTTTT.

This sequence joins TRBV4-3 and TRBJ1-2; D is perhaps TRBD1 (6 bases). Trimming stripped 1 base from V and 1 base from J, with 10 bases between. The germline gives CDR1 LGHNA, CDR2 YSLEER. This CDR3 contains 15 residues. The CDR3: CASSQGRGDNYGYTF. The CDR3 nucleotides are TGCGCCAGCAGCCAAGGAAGGGGGGATAACTATGGCTACACCTTC.

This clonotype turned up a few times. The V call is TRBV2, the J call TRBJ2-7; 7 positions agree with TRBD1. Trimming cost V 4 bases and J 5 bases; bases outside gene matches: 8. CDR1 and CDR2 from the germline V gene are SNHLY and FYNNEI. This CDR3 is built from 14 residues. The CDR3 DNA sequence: TGTGCCAGCAGTGCGACAGGGAAGGACCACGAGCAGTACTTC. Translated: CASSATGKDHEQYF.

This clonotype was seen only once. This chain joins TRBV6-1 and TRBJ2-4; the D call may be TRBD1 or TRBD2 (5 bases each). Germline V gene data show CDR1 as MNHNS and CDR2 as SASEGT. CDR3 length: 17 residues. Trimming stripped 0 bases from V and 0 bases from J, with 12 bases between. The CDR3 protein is CASSEAGETVAKNIQYF. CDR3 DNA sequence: TGTGCCAGCAGTGAAGCGGGGGAGACAGTAGCCAAAAACATTCAGTACTTC.

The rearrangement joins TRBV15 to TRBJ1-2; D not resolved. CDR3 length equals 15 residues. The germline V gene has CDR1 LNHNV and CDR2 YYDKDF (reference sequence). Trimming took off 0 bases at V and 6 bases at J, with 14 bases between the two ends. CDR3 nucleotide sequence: TGTGCCACCAGCAGAGATAAGGTGGTCGGAAATGGCTACACCTTC. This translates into CATSRDKVVGNGYTF.

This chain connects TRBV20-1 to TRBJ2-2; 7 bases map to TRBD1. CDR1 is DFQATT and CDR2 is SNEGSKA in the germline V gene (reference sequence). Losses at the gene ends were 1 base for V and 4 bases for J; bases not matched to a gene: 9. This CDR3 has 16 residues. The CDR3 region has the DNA TGCAGTGCTAGAGGCCGGGACAGACATTTCACCGGGGAGCTGTTTTTT. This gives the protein CSARGRDRHFTGELFF.

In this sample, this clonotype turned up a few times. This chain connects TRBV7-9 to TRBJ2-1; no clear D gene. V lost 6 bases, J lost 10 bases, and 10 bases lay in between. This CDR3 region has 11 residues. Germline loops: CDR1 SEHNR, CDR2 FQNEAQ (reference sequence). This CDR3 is CASRLLQEQFF. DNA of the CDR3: TGTGCCAGCAGACTACTGCAAGAGCAGTTCTTC.

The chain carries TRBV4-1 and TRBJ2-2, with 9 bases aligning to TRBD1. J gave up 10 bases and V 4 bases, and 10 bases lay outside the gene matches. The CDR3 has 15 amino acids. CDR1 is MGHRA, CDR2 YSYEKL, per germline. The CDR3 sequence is CASSPGWTGAEELFF. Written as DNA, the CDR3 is TGCGCCAGCAGCCCCGGATGGACAGGGGCGGAGGAGCTGTTTTTT.

CDR3 in DNA: TGTGCCAGCAGTGAGGGGAGGGCGGTAAAAGCTGAAGCTTTCTTT. As protein: CASSEGRAVKAEAFF. V is TRBV2 and J is TRBJ1-1; D not resolved. This CDR3 is 15 amino acids long. The V and J ends lost 3 bases and 6 bases respectively, with 17 bases between them. Germline CDR1 and CDR2: SNHLY and FYNNEI.

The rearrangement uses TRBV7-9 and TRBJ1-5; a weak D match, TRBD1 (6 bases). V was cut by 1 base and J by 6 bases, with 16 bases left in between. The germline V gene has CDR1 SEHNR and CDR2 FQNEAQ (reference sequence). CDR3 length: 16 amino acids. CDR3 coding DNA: TGTGCCAGCAGCTTAGGGCAGACAGGCCCCGGTCAGCCCCAGCATTTT. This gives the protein CASSLGQTGPGQPQHF.

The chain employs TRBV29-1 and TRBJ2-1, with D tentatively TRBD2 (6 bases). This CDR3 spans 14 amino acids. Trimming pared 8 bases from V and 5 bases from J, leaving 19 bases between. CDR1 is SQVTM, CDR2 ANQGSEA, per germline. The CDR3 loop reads CSLKEGRENNEQFF. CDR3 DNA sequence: TGCAGCTTAAAGGAGGGAAGGGAGAACAATGAGCAGTTCTTC.

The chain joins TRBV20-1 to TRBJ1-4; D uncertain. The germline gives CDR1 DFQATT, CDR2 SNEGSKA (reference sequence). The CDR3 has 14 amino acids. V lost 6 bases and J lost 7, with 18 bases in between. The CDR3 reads CSAPNSGISEKLFF. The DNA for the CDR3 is TGCAGTGCCCCAAACTCGGGGATTAGTGAAAAACTGTTTTTT.

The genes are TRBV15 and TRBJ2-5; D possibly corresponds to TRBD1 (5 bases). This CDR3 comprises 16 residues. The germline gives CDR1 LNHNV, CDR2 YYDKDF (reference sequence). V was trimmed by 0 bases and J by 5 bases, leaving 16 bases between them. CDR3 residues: CATSRDDAGSMETQYF. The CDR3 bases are TGTGCCACCAGCAGAGATGACGCAGGGTCGATGGAGACCCAGTACTTC.

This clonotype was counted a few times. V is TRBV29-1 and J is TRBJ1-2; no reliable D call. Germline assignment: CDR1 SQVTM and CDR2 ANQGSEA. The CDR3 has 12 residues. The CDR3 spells CTLSDGNYGYTF. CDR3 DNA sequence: TGCACCCTTAGCGACGGAAACTATGGCTACACCTTC.

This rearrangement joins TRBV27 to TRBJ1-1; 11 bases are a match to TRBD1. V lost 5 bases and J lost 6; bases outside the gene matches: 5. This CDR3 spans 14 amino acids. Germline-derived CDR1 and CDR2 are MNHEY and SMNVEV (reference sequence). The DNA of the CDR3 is TGTGCCAGCAGTGGGACAGGGGGAATAGCTGAAGCTTTCTTT. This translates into CASSGTGGIAEAFF.